This paragraph reports one T cell receptor beta chain. Germline V gene lookup returns CDR1 SQVTM and CDR2 ANQGSEA. The V end lost 0 bases, the J end lost 2 bases, and 14 bases lay between the germline ends. The CDR3 covers 15 residues. As TCR cDNA was made by 5'RACE template switching, a universal primer site and UMIs were added. TCRdb itself ran the 5' RACE reads through MiXCR, one entry per CDR3 protein. The sample has a few hundred thousand distinct CDR3 sequences, roughly 21% seen once. The sample originates from a study of T cells after yellow fever vaccination. The sequencing used PBMCs, collected 15 days after the yellow fever booster vaccination. The receptor was isolated from a man younger than 40 who received the YFV17D yellow fever vaccine. This rearrangement joins TRBV29-1 to TRBJ2-7; unclear D gene. CDR3 sequence reads: CSVEDNGVGAYEQYF. Here the CDR3 DNA reads TGCAGCGTTGAAGATAACGGCGTTGGCGCCTACGAGCAGTACTTC.